One and the same sample provided the 9 T cell receptor beta chains below, sequenced in a study of identical twins. In TCRdb, the 5' RACE reads were re-called with MiXCR into one record per CDR3 protein. The table records 1.5 million to 2 million distinct CDR3 sequences, about 31% of them present only once. Sample: cord blood. The receptors were gathered from a newborn girl in good health.

This clonotype has more than one count but fewer than ten. V gene TRBV5-5 combines with J gene TRBJ2-5, with 7 bases fitting TRBD2. This CDR3 is built from 14 residues. V lost 1 base and J lost 5; bases outside the gene matches: 5. The germline gives CDR1 SGHKS, CDR2 YYEKEE (reference sequence). The CDR3 DNA is TGTGCCAGCAGCTTGCTCCAGGGAGGGGAGACCCAGTACTTC. Protein product: CASSLLQGGETQYF.

The CDR3 DNA is TGTGCCAGCAGTTTCGGGGGGTTCCCCTACGAGCAGTACTTC. Its protein product is CASSFGGFPYEQYF. The V gene is TRBV28, the J gene TRBJ2-7; 7 bases are shared with TRBD2. The CDR3 sequence is 14 residues long. Unmatched junction bases numbered 4, after V lost 3 bases and J lost 2 bases. Germline CDR1 MDHEN, CDR2 SYDVKM.

Regarding this clonotype: This may arise from a read error, as a much more abundant clone is one base away. V is TRBV20-1 and J is TRBJ2-3, with a weak D call TRBD2 (5 bases). The CDR3 contains 13 residues. Germline CDR1 reads DFQATT; CDR2 reads SNEGSKA (reference sequence). The V gene lost 3 bases and the J gene lost 1 base, with 8 bases spanning the gap. In nucleotides, the CDR3 is TGCAGTGCTAGTGACGGGGGCACAGATACGCAGTATTTT. This codes for CSASDGGTDTQYF.

This clonotype has a handful of counts. The chain couples TRBV28 to TRBJ1-1; D uncertain. The CDR3 is 12 amino acids. V was clipped by 7 bases and J by 4 bases, with 10 bases between them. Germline CDR1 MDHEN, CDR2 SYDVKM. The CDR3 region is CASISVGTEAFF. CDR3 in DNA: TGTGCCAGCATCTCCGTGGGCACTGAAGCTTTCTTT. The full variable domain, completed using reference TRBV28 and TRBJ1-1, is DVKVTQSSRYLVKRTGEKVFLECVQDMDHENMFWYRQDPGLGLRLIYFSYDVKMKEKGDIPEGYSVSREKKERFSLILESASTNQTSMYLCASISVGTEAFFGQGTRLTVV.

The V call is TRBV4-2, the J call TRBJ1-4; 11 nucleotides line up with TRBD1. This CDR3 region has 16 residues. The germline CDR1 and CDR2 sequences are LGHNA and YNFKEQ. V gave up 0 bases and J gave up 7 bases; unmatched junction bases: 4. The CDR3 here is CASSQDAGTGGEKLFF. The DNA for the CDR3 is TGTGCCAGCAGCCAAGATGCAGGGACAGGGGGTGAAAAACTGTTTTTT.

V usage is TRBV5-1 and J usage is TRBJ1-4, with D perhaps matching TRBD1 (6 bases). Germline V gene sequence: CDR1 SGHRS, CDR2 YFSETQ. There are 16 residues in the CDR3. Trimming shortened V by 7 bases and J by 2 bases, and 18 bases separated the two germline ends. The CDR3 loop reads CASRHGGDATNEKLFF. DNA of the CDR3: TGCGCCAGCCGACACGGGGGCGATGCGACTAATGAAAAACTGTTTTTT.

This clonotype was counted only a few times. CDR3 nucleotide sequence: TGTGCCAGCAGCACCCTGGCTAGCGAGGGTAAAGAGACCCAGTACTTC. It codes for CASSTLASEGKETQYF. This chain links TRBV7-6 with TRBJ2-7, with a weak D call TRBD2 (6 bases). The J call may be mistaken, given a closer DNA end match to TRBJ2-5. Germline CDR1 and CDR2: SGHVS and FNYEAQ. The CDR3 runs to 16 residues.

CDR3 nucleotide sequence: TGCAGTGCTAGAGAGGGGGGGACTAGCGGGAGTATCCCAGATACGCAGTATTTT. It is translated as CSAREGGTSGSIPDTQYF. This chain joins TRBV20-1 and TRBJ2-3, with 14 bases identical to TRBD2. V was pared by 0 bases and J by 4 bases, with 9 bases of the junction left unmatched. Germline CDR1 is DFQATT and CDR2 is SNEGSKA (reference sequence). The CDR3 runs to 18 residues.

The chain is built from TRBV12-3 or TRBV12-4 and TRBJ2-7; D is ambiguous. The ends were cut back, 5 bases at V and 7 bases at J, with 21 bases in the middle. The CDR3 contains 15 residues. The CDR3 spells CASSPTMQVINEQYF. The CDR3 DNA reads TGTGCCAGCAGTCCTACTATGCAGGTGATCAATGAGCAGTACTTC.